The next 8 T cell receptor beta chains were all read from a single sample in a study of regulatory T cells in long-lasting Graves disease. Time point denoted: persistent/refractory GD, antithyroid drugs over 5 years with positive TRAb. Construction of the TCR library relied on RNA isolated from PBMCs. For TCR beta, libraries came from iRepertoire HTBI primers and Arm-PCR of CDR3 regions. TCRdb re-derived calls from the multiplex PCR reads in MiXCR, one entry per CDR3 protein. This sample has fewer than 600,000 distinct CDR3 sequences, with about 22% found just once. The source was peripheral blood mononuclear cells (PBMCs), collected when the disease was refractory, from a patient treated with antithyroid drugs. Receptors were obtained from a female donor with Graves disease.

This clonotype was seen repeatedly, ten times or more. The chain is built from TRBV10-3 and TRBJ2-7; D possibly corresponds to TRBD1 (6 bases). Between the trimmed V and J ends, which lost 4 bases and 3 bases, there was a span of 16 bases. The germline gives CDR1 ENHRY, CDR2 SYGVKD. This CDR3 contains 15 residues. The DNA for the CDR3 is TGTGCCATCAGTGGTCTCGGGGACACAAGCTACGAGCAGTACTTC. Its translation is CAISGLGDTSYEQYF.

The rearrangement uses TRBV6-2 or TRBV6-3 and TRBJ1-5, with D perhaps TRBD1 (5 bases). Germline loops: CDR1 MNHEY, CDR2 SVGEGT. Trimming cost V 2 bases and J 4 bases, with 12 bases left between them. The length of the CDR3 is 15 residues. CDR3 coding DNA: TGTGCCAGCAGTTACCGGGGCCCCGGAAATCAGCCCCAGCATTTT. It specifies CASSYRGPGNQPQHF.

This clonotype was seen ten or more times. J is TRBJ2-6 and V is TRBV28; 7 bases fit TRBD1. This CDR3 is 18 amino acids long. The ends lost 5 bases at V and 0 bases at J; junction bases unmatched: 10. Germline CDR1 and CDR2: MDHEN and SYDVKM. In nucleotides, the CDR3 is TGTGCCAGCAGTACCCGGACAGGTTTACGCTCTGGGGCCAACGTCCTGACTTTC. This gives the protein CASSTRTGLRSGANVLTF.

The chain joins TRBV12-3 or TRBV12-4 to TRBJ2-2; the match to TRBD2 covers 7 bases. The CDR3 runs 15 residues. V lost 8 bases and J lost 6; bases outside the gene matches: 12. CDR3 nucleotide sequence: TGTGCCAGCTGCCCCGGGACTACCATCTCCGGGGAGCTGTTTTTT. Translation: CASCPGTTISGELFF.

This clonotype has more than one count but fewer than ten. The J gene is TRBJ2-2, the V gene TRBV5-1, with 7 positions matching TRBD1. The germline CDR1 and CDR2 sequences are SGHRS and YFSETQ. V shed 4 bases, J shed 5 bases, and the junction held 11 bases outside the gene matches. The CDR3 loop spans 16 amino acids. CDR3: CASSPPTGRETGELFF. The CDR3 DNA sequence: TGCGCCAGCAGCCCCCCGACAGGGAGAGAAACCGGGGAGCTGTTTTTT.

This clonotype was picked up a small number of times. This chain connects TRBV7-9 to TRBJ2-7, with 8 bases that match TRBD1. Germline CDR1 reads SEHNR; CDR2 reads FQNEAQ (reference sequence). This CDR3 spans 16 amino acids. V lost 3 bases and J lost 3; bases outside the gene matches: 10. Here the CDR3 DNA reads TGTGCCAGCAGCTTCCAGCCCGGGACAGGTCGCTACGAGCAGTACTTC. The encoded protein is CASSFQPGTGRYEQYF.

This clonotype was counted ten times or more. The chain uses TRBV27 and TRBJ2-4; weak D call: TRBD1 (5 bases). Germline lookup yields CDR1 MNHEY and CDR2 SMNVEV (reference sequence). The V end lost 3 bases, the J end lost 5 bases, and 8 bases lay between the germline ends. This CDR3 region has 13 residues. CDR3 DNA sequence: TGTGCCAGCAGTTTCGGCAGGGAAAACATTCAGTACTTC. The encoded protein is CASSFGRENIQYF.

This clonotype was found many times. This chain connects TRBV6-2 or TRBV6-3 to TRBJ1-1; D is unclear. Trimming removed 7 bases from V and 1 base from J, with 16 bases in between. CDR1 is MNHEY, CDR2 SVGEGT, per germline. The CDR3 length is 15 residues. The CDR3: CASTRPGGRNTEAFF. DNA for the CDR3: TGTGCCAGCACCAGACCCGGCGGAAGGAACACTGAAGCTTTCTTT.